The 4 T cell receptor beta chains below all came from one sample that was sequenced in a study of blood T cell repertoires in COVID-19. The protocol was immunoSEQ multiplex PCR, while the TCRdb copy is restricted to in-frame clones and leaves out a portion. The top ten clones hold approximately 15% of a sample with around 15,000 clones, approximately 87% of them seen once. Sequencing input: peripheral blood. The receptor source for this set is a man aged 40-50 years with active or convalescent COVID-19.

The chain links TRBV7-9 to TRBJ1-2; D possibly corresponds to TRBD1 (5 bases). Between the trimmed V and J ends, which lost 8 bases and 4 bases, there was a span of 14 bases. Germline lookup yields CDR1 SEHNR and CDR2 FQNEAQ (reference sequence). This CDR3 comprises 13 residues. The CDR3 loop reads CASETAPGYGYTF. The CDR3 coding sequence is TGTGCCAGCGAGACAGCTCCTGGCTATGGCTACACCTTC.

The rearrangement joins TRBV3-1 (or the pseudogene TRBV3-2) to TRBJ1-1; no reliable D call. This CDR3 is built from 13 residues. The ends were cut back, 1 base at V and 5 bases at J, with 8 bases in the middle. Germline V gives CDR1 LGHDT, CDR2 YNNKEL (reference sequence). The CDR3 spells CASSQGGGTEAFF. The DNA for the CDR3 is TGTGCCAGCAGCCAAGGGGGAGGGACTGAAGCTTTCTTT.

This chain uses TRBV2 with TRBJ1-5; tentatively, D is TRBD1 (5 bases). The CDR3 is made up of 15 amino acids. The ends were cut back, 4 bases at V and 4 bases at J, with 14 bases in the middle. Germline V lookup: CDR1 SNHLY, CDR2 FYNNEI. For the CDR3, the DNA is TGTGCCAGCAGTGTCGAAAGGGGAAGTAATCAGCCCCAGCATTTT. This translates into CASSVERGSNQPQHF.

CDR3 region: CASSLGQNYGYTF. The CDR3 DNA follows: TGTGCCAGCAGCTTAGGACAGAACTATGGCTACACCTTC. The chain links TRBV7-9 to TRBJ1-2; possible D gene TRBD1, 5 bases. Trimming took off 1 base at V and 2 bases at J, with 5 bases between the two ends. The CDR3 extends over 13 amino acids. Germline V gene lookup returns CDR1 SEHNR and CDR2 FQNEAQ (reference sequence).